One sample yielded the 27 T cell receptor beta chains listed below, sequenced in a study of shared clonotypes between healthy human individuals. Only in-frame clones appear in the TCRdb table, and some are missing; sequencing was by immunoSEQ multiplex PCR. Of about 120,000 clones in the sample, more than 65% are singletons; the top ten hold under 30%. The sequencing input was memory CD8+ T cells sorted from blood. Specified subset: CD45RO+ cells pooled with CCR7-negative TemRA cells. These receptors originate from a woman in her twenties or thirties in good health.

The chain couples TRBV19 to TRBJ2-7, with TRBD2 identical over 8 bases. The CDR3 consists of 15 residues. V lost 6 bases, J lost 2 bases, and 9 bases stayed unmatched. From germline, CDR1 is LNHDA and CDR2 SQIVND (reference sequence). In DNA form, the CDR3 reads TGTGCCAGTAGAACGGTCAGCGGGAGTGCCTACGAGCAGTACTTC. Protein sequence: CASRTVSGSAYEQYF. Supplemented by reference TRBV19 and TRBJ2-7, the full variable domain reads DGGITQSPKYLFRKEGQNVTLSCEQNLNHDAMYWYRQDPGQGLRLIYYSQIVNDFQKGDIAEGYSVSREKKESFPLTVTSAQKNPTAFYLCASRTVSGSAYEQYFGPGTRLTVT.

The CDR3 DNA is TGTGCCAGCAGTGACTCTAGCGGGTCCTACAATGAGCAGTTCTTC. It encodes CASSDSSGSYNEQFF. This sequence joins TRBV6-4 and TRBJ2-7, with TRBD2 matching 7 bases. The closer fit of TRBJ2-1 to the DNA end suggests the J call may be wrong. The germline V gene encodes CDR1 MRHNA and CDR2 SNTAGT. The CDR3 is 15 amino acids.

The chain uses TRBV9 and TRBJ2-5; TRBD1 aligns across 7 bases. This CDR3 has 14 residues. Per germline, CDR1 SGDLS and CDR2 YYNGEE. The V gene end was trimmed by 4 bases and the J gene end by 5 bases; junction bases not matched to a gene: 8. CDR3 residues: CASSNRQGIETQYF. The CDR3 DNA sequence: TGTGCCAGCAGCAACCGACAGGGCATCGAGACCCAGTACTTC.

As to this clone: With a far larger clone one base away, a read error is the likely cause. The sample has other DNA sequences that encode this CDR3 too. The DNA of the CDR3 is TGTGCCAGCAGCCAAGATCAACTAGCAGGAGGGCGGGAGCAGTACTTC. As protein: CASSQDQLAGGREQYF. This chain links TRBV4-2 with TRBJ2-7, with D possibly being TRBD2 (6 bases). The CDR3 extends over 16 amino acids. CDR1 is LGHNA, CDR2 YNFKEQ, per germline. V lost 0 bases to trimming and J lost 7 bases, with 19 bases between them.

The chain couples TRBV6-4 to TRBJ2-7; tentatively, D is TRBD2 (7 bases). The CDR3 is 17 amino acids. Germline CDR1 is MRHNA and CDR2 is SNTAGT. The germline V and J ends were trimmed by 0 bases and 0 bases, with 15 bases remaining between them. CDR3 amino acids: CASSDSRGGETSYEQYF. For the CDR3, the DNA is TGTGCCAGCAGTGACTCGAGGGGGGGGGAGACCTCCTACGAGCAGTACTTC.

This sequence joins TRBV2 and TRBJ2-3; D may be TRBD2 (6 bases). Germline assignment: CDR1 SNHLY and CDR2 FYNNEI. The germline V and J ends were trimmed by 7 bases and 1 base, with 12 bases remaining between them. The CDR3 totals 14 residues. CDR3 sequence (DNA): TGTGCCAGCATCGTGGGACTCCGCACAGATACGCAGTATTTT. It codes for CASIVGLRTDTQYF.

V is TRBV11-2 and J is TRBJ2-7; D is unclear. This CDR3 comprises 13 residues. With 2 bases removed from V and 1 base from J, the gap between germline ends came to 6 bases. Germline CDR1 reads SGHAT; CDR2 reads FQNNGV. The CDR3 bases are TGTGCCAGCAGCTTACAAACTTCCTACGAGCAGTACTTC. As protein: CASSLQTSYEQYF. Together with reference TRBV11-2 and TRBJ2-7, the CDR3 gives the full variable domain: EAGVAQSPRYKIIEKRQSVAFWCNPISGHATLYWYQQILGQGPKLLIQFQNNGVVDDSQLPKDRFSAERLKGVDSTLKIQPAKLEDSAVYLCASSLQTSYEQYFGPGTRLTVT.

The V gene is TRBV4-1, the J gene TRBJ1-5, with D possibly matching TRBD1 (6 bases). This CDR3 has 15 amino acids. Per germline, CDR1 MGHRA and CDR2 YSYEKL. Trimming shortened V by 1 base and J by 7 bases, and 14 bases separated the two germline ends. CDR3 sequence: CASSQVSTGAQPQHF. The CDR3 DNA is TGCGCCAGCAGCCAAGTTTCTACGGGGGCCCAGCCCCAGCATTTT.

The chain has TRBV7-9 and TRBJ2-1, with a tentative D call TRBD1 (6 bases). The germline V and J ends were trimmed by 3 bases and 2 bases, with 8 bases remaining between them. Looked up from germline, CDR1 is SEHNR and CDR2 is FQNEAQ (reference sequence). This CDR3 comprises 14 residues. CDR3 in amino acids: CASSFGTPYNEQFF. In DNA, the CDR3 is TGTGCCAGCAGCTTCGGGACACCCTACAATGAGCAGTTCTTC.

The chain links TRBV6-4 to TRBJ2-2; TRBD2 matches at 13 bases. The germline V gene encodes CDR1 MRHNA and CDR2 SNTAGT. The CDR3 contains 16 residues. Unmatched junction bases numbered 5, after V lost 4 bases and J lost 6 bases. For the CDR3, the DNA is TGTGCCAGCAGTGGGACTAGCGGGAGTGAACCCGGGGAGCTGTTTTTT. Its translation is CASSGTSGSEPGELFF.

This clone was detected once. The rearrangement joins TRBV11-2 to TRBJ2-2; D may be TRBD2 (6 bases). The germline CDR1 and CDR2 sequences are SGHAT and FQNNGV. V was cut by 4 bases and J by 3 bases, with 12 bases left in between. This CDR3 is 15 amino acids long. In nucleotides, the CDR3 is TGTGCCAGCAGCTGGGGTAGCGGATACACCGGGGAGCTGTTTTTT. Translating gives CASSWGSGYTGELFF.

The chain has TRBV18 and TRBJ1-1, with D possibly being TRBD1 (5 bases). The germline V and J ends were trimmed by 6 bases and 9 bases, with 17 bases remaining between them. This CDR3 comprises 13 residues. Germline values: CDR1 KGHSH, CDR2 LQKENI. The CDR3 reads CASSETGVDQAFF. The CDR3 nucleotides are TGTGCCAGCTCTGAAACGGGGGTAGACCAAGCTTTCTTT. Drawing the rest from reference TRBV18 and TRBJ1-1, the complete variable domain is NAGVMQNPRHLVRRRGQEARLRCSPMKGHSHVYWYRQLPEEGLKFMVYLQKENIIDESGMPKERFSAEFPKEGPSILRIQQVVRGDSAAYFCASSETGVDQAFFGQGTRLTVV.

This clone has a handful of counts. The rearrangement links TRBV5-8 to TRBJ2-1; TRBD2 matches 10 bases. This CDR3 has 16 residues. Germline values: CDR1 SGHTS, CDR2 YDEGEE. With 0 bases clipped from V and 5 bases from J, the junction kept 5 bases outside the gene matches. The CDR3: CASSLGPSGSHNEQFF. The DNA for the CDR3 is TGTGCCAGCAGCTTGGGGCCTAGCGGGAGCCACAATGAGCAGTTCTTC.

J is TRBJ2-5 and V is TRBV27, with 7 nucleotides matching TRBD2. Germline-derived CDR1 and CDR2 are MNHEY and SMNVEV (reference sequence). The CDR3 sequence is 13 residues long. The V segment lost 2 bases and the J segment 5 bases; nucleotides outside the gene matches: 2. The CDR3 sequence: CASSLGGGETQYF. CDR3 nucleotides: TGTGCCAGCAGTTTAGGGGGAGGGGAGACCCAGTACTTC.

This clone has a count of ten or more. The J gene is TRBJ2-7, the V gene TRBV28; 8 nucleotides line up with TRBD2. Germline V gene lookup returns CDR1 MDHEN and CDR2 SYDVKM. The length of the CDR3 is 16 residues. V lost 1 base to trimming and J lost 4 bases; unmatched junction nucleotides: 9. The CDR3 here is CASSLYRGGVGYEQYF. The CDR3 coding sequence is TGTGCCAGCAGTTTATATCGGGGGGGCGTCGGGTACGAGCAGTACTTC. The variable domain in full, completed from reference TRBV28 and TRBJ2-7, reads DVKVTQSSRYLVKRTGEKVFLECVQDMDHENMFWYRQDPGLGLRLIYFSYDVKMKEKGDIPEGYSVSREKKERFSLILESASTNQTSMYLCASSLYRGGVGYEQYFGPGTRLTVT.

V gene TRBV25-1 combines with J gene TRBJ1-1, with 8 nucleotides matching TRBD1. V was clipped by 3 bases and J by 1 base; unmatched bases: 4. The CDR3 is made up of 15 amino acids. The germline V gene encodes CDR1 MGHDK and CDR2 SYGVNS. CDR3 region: CASSETRGPNTEAFF. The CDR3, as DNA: TGTGCCAGCAGTGAGACCAGGGGGCCGAACACTGAAGCTTTCTTT.

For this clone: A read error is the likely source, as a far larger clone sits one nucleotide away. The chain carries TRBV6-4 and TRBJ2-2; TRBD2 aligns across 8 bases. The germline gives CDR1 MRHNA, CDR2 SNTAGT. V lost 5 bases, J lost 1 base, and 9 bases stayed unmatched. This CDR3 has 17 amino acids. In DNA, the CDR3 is TGTGCCAGCAGTCCGGGTAGCGGGAACCAGAACACCGGGGAGCTGTTTTTT. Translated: CASSPGSGNQNTGELFF.

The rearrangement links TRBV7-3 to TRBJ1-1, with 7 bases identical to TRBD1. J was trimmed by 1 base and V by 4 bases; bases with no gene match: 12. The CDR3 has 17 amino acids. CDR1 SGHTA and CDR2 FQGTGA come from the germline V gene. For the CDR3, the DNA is TGTGCCAGCAGCTACACAGGGGCGCCGTACGGGAACACTGAAGCTTTCTTT. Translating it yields CASSYTGAPYGNTEAFF.

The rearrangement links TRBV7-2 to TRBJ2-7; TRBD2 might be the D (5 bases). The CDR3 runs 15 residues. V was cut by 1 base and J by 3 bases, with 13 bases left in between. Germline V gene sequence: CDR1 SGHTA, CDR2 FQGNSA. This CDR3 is CASSLGHLGSYEQYF. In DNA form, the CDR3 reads TGTGCCAGCAGCTTAGGCCACCTGGGGAGCTACGAGCAGTACTTC.

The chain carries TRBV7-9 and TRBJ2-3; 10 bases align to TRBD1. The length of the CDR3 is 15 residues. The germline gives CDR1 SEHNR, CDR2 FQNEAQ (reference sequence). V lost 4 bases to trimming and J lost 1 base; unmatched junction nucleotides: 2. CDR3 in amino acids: CASSSGQGGTDTQYF. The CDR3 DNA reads TGTGCCAGCAGCTCCGGACAGGGGGGCACAGATACGCAGTATTTT.

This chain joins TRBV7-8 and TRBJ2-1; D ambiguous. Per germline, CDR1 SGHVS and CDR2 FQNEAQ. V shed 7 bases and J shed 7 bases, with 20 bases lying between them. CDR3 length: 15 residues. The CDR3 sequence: CASKVSGYSANEQFF. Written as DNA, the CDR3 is TGTGCCAGCAAGGTTTCCGGATATTCTGCAAATGAGCAGTTCTTC.

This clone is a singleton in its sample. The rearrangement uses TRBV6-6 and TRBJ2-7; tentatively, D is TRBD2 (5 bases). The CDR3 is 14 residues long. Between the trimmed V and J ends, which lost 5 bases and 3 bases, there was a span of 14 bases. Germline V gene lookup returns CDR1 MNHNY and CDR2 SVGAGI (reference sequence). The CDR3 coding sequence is TGTGCCAGCAGTCCAAGCGGAACCCTCTACGAGCAGTACTTC. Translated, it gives CASSPSGTLYEQYF.

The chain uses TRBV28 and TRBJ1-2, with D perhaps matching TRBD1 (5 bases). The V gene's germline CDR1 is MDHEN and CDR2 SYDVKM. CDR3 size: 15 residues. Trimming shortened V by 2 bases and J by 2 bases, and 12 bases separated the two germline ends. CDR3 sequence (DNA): TGTGCCAGCAGTTTAGTACAGGTTAGAAACTATGGCTACACCTTC. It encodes CASSLVQVRNYGYTF.

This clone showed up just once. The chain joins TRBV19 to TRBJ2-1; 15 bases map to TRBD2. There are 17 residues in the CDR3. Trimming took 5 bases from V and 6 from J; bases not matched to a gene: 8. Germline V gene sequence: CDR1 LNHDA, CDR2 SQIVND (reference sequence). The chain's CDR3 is CASSGVGTSGRSNEQFF. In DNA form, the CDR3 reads TGTGCCAGTAGTGGGGTAGGGACTAGCGGGAGGAGCAATGAGCAGTTCTTC.

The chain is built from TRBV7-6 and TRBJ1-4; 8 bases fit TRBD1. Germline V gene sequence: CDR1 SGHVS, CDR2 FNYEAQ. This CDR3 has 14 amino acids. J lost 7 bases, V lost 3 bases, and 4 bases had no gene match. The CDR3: CASSFQGAFEKLFF. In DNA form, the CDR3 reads TGTGCCAGCAGCTTTCAGGGGGCCTTTGAAAAACTGTTTTTT.

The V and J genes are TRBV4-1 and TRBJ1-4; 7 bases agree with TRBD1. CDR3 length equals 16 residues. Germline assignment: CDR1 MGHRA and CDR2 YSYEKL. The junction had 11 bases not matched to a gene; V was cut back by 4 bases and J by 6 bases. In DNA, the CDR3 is TGCGCCAGCAGCCCGAATAGAGGGGGCTTGGATGAAAAACTGTTTTTT. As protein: CASSPNRGGLDEKLFF.

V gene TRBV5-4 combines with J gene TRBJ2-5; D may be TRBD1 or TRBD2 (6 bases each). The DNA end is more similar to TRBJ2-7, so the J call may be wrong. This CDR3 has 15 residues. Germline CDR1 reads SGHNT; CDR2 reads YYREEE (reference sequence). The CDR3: CASSFSGAPAYEQYF. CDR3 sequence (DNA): TGTGCCAGCAGCTTCTCGGGGGCTCCGGCCTACGAGCAGTACTTC.